Only a few counts were recorded for the clone carrying this T cell receptor (beta chain). The data stem from a study of T cells in Graves' hyperthyroidism and ophthalmopathy. The germline V gene encodes CDR1 SGHAT and CDR2 FQDESV (reference sequence). The CDR3 spans 13 residues. V dropped 4 bases and J dropped 3 bases, with 7 bases sitting between them. Amplified TCR beta CDR3 regions derived from RNA transcripts. With the HTBI primer set, the TCR CDR3 went through a first round of RT-PCR. TCRdb processed the multiplex PCR reads anew with MiXCR; each CDR3 protein has one entry. The table has about 200,000 distinct CDR3 sequences, roughly a sixth seen once.

The chain employs TRBV11-1 and TRBJ1-5; D uncertain. The sequenced sample was blood. This sequence was found in a woman aged 45-60 years with Graves' hyperthyroidism. The CDR3 sequence: CASSSTFNQPQHF. The CDR3 nucleotides are TGTGCCAGCAGCTCCACCTTCAATCAGCCCCAGCATTTT. Full variable domain (outside the CDR3, taken from reference TRBV11-1 and TRBJ1-5): EAEVAQSPRYKITEKSQAVAFWCDPISGHATLYWYRQILGQGPELLVQFQDESVVDDSQLPKDRFSAERLKGVDSTLKIQPAELGDSAMYLCASSSTFNQPQHFGDGTRLSIL.